These 10 T cell receptor beta chains originate from one sample sequenced in a study of cytomegalovirus exposure and HLA in healthy donors. Researchers ran the PCR with 60 Vbeta and 13 Jbeta primers. Measured with immunoSEQ multiplex PCR; TCRdb has only the in-frame clones, and not every one. This table holds 90,000 to 100,000 clones, over 65% found once. Sample: PBMCs. All receptors come from a man aged 50-59 years in good health and CMV-seronegative.

This clone was picked up one time. V and J are TRBV28 and TRBJ2-3; no reliable D call. V gave up 6 bases and J gave up 0 bases, with 10 bases separating them. This CDR3 comprises 14 residues. Germline CDR1 MDHEN, CDR2 SYDVKM. The CDR3 nucleotides are TGTGCCAGCAGCACAGCCATAAGCACAGATACGCAGTATTTT. This gives the protein CASSTAISTDTQYF.

The V and J genes are TRBV28 and TRBJ2-7; 7 positions match TRBD2. The V and J ends lost 10 bases and 3 bases, in that order; junction bases with no gene match: 12. The CDR3 covers 14 residues. From germline, CDR1 is MDHEN and CDR2 SYDVKM. This chain's CDR3 is CATKRDGTYYEQYF. The DNA for the CDR3 is TGTGCCACGAAGCGGGACGGTACCTACTACGAGCAGTACTTC.

The CDR3 DNA is TGCGCCAGCAGCCCGAGGACTAGCGGGATAACAGATACGCAGTATTTT. As protein: CASSPRTSGITDTQYF. The chain carries TRBV4-1 and TRBJ2-3; 12 bases are a match to TRBD2. V shed 4 bases and J 3 bases; nucleotides not matched to a gene: 5. CDR3 length equals 16 residues. Germline V CDR1 and CDR2: MGHRA, YSYEKL.

The gene calls are TRBV5-1 and TRBJ2-1; 11 nucleotides line up with TRBD1. This CDR3 spans 16 amino acids. Germline V gene data show CDR1 as SGHRS and CDR2 as YFSETQ. Unmatched junction bases numbered 3, after V lost 4 bases and J lost 0 bases. The CDR3 is CASSGGTGGSYNEQFF. The CDR3, as DNA: TGCGCCAGCAGCGGCGGGACAGGGGGCTCCTACAATGAGCAGTTCTTC.

V is TRBV28 and J is TRBJ2-7; tentative D call: TRBD1 (5 bases). Deletions cut 3 bases from V and 7 bases from J, with 7 bases between. The CDR3 has 11 residues. The germline V gene has CDR1 MDHEN and CDR2 SYDVKM. DNA of the CDR3: TGTGCCAGCAGTTTGACAGTTGAGCAGTACTTC. Its protein is CASSLTVEQYF. The full variable domain, in which reference TRBV28 and TRBJ2-7 provide the parts outside the CDR3, is DVKVTQSSRYLVKRTGEKVFLECVQDMDHENMFWYRQDPGLGLRLIYFSYDVKMKEKGDIPEGYSVSREKKERFSLILESASTNQTSMYLCASSLTVEQYFGPGTRLTVT.

The rearrangement uses TRBV7-3 and TRBJ2-4, with D possibly matching TRBD1 (6 bases). Germline values: CDR1 SGHTA, CDR2 FQGTGA. V dropped 0 bases and J dropped 8 bases, with 11 bases sitting between them. The CDR3 extends over 14 amino acids. CDR3 in DNA: TGTGCCAGCAGCTTAACGGGGGCCAGGGACATTCAGTACTTC. It specifies CASSLTGARDIQYF.

The rearrangement uses TRBV6-5 and TRBJ2-7, with 10 positions matching TRBD1. From germline, CDR1 is MNHEY and CDR2 SVGAGI. The CDR3 sequence is 14 residues long. Trimming cost V 7 bases and J 1 base; bases outside gene matches: 4. This CDR3 is CASNPGQGSYEQYF. Written as DNA, the CDR3 is TGTGCCAGCAATCCGGGACAGGGGTCCTACGAGCAGTACTTC.

The rearrangement links TRBV25-1 to TRBJ2-3; D not resolved. The CDR3 length is 14 residues. Deletions cut 4 bases from V and 0 bases from J, with 8 bases between. CDR1 MGHDK and CDR2 SYGVNS come from the germline V gene. CDR3 nucleotides: TGTGCCAGCAGTGGAAAAGCTAGCACAGATACGCAGTATTTT. Protein: CASSGKASTDTQYF.

The rearrangement joins TRBV19 to TRBJ1-3; the D is unclear. Trimming left V 6 bases short and J 1 base short, with 7 bases between. This CDR3 contains 13 residues. The germline gives CDR1 LNHDA, CDR2 SQIVND (reference sequence). The CDR3 DNA reads TGTGCCAGTAGCCCGGGATCTGGAAACACCATATATTTT. Protein sequence: CASSPGSGNTIYF.

This clone was seen only once. This sequence joins TRBV27 and TRBJ2-7; the match to TRBD1 covers 9 bases. The trim removed 6 bases at V and 3 bases at J, leaving 6 bases unmatched. The CDR3 loop spans 14 amino acids. CDR1 is MNHEY and CDR2 is SMNVEV in the germline V gene (reference sequence). The CDR3 sequence: CASRKGQGDYEQYF. The CDR3 coding sequence is TGTGCCAGCAGGAAGGGACAGGGAGACTACGAGCAGTACTTC.